These T cell receptor beta chains were read from a single sample in a study of OX40 agonist ivuxolimab in advanced cancers. Sequencing was performed with immunoSEQ multiplex PCR; in TCRdb, only in-frame clones are kept and a portion is missing. Of around 70,000 clones in the sample, more than 75% were seen once. The material sequenced was CD4+ or CD8+ T cells sorted from blood, taken in a trial of the OX40 agonist ivuxolimab. These receptors all stem from an adult with an advanced solid tumor such as melanoma, head and neck, liver or kidney cancer. CDR3s include the opening cysteine and the closing phenylalanine or tryptophan. Each record gives: D gene, J gene, V gene, clone size, CDR3 protein, CDR3 DNA. D genes are given only for firm matches. Part of the rows lack a size; the others show once, few, many or a class for expanded clones.

d_call: -
j_call: TRBJ2-4
v_call: TRBV29-1
clone_size: -
cdr3_aa: CSVVSGLAKNIQYF
cdr3_nt: TGCAGCGTTGTGTCGGGGCTAGCCAAAAACATTCAGTACTTC

d_call: -
j_call: TRBJ2-2
v_call: TRBV5-1
clone_size: -
cdr3_aa: CASSLAPNTGELFF
cdr3_nt: TGCGCCAGCAGCTTGGCACCGAACACCGGGGAGCTGTTTTTT

d_call: -
j_call: TRBJ2-5
v_call: TRBV5-1
clone_size: -
cdr3_aa: CASSQVQETQYF
cdr3_nt: TGCGCCAGCAGCCAGGTACAAGAGACCCAGTACTTC

d_call: TRBD2
j_call: TRBJ2-1
v_call: TRBV10-3
clone_size: -
cdr3_aa: CAISVAGTYNEQFF
cdr3_nt: TGTGCCATCAGTGTAGCGGGAACCTACAATGAGCAGTTCTTC

d_call: -
j_call: TRBJ1-1
v_call: TRBV18
clone_size: -
cdr3_aa: CASTGFGTEAFF
cdr3_nt: TGTGCCAGTACAGGGTTCGGGACTGAAGCTTTCTTT

d_call: -
j_call: TRBJ2-2
v_call: TRBV5-4
clone_size: -
cdr3_aa: CASSDISGGTGELFF
cdr3_nt: TGTGCCAGCAGCGACATAAGCGGTGGGACCGGGGAGCTGTTTTTT

d_call: TRBD1
j_call: TRBJ1-2
v_call: TRBV28
clone_size: -
cdr3_aa: CASSTGQGGLYGYTF
cdr3_nt: TGTGCCAGCAGTACGGGACAGGGCGGACTCTATGGCTACACCTTC

d_call: TRBD1
j_call: TRBJ1-2
v_call: TRBV7-8
clone_size: once
cdr3_aa: CASSLQEGGGYTF
cdr3_nt: TGTGCCAGCAGCTTACAGGAAGGGGGCGGCTACACCTTC

d_call: -
j_call: TRBJ1-3
v_call: TRBV27
clone_size: -
cdr3_aa: CASSSRISGNTIYF
cdr3_nt: TGTGCCAGCAGTTCAAGGATATCTGGAAACACCATATATTTT

d_call: TRBD1
j_call: TRBJ1-1
v_call: TRBV7-9
clone_size: -
cdr3_aa: CASSGWDSMNTEAFF
cdr3_nt: TGTGCCAGCAGCGGTTGGGACAGCATGAACACTGAAGCTTTCTTT

d_call: -
j_call: TRBJ1-5
v_call: TRBV6-1
clone_size: once
cdr3_aa: CATAGFMNQPQHF
cdr3_nt: TGTGCCACAGCAGGGTTTATGAATCAGCCCCAGCATTTT

d_call: -
j_call: TRBJ1-5
v_call: TRBV19
clone_size: -
cdr3_aa: CASSIWGQGNQPQHF
cdr3_nt: TGTGCCAGTAGTATCTGGGGCCAGGGGAATCAGCCCCAGCATTTT

d_call: TRBD1
j_call: TRBJ1-5
v_call: TRBV7-9
clone_size: -
cdr3_aa: CASSPGGTSNQPQHF
cdr3_nt: TGTGCCAGCAGCCCAGGGGGTACTAGCAATCAGCCCCAGCATTTT

d_call: -
j_call: TRBJ2-1
v_call: TRBV5-4
clone_size: -
cdr3_aa: CASNPGGTARNEQFF
cdr3_nt: TGTGCCAGCAATCCTGGGGGGACTGCCAGGAATGAGCAGTTCTTC

d_call: -
j_call: TRBJ1-3
v_call: TRBV5-1
clone_size: -
cdr3_aa: CASSLLGGAGNTIYF
cdr3_nt: TGCGCCAGCAGCTTGTTGGGGGGCGCGGGAAACACCATATATTTT

d_call: -
j_call: TRBJ2-7
v_call: TRBV5-1
clone_size: -
cdr3_aa: CASSDGTPDYEQYF
cdr3_nt: TGCGCCAGCAGCGATGGGACACCTGACTACGAGCAGTACTTC

d_call: TRBD1
j_call: TRBJ1-2
v_call: TRBV7-9
clone_size: -
cdr3_aa: CASSLGTGVSGYTF
cdr3_nt: TGTGCCAGCAGCTTAGGGACAGGGGTCTCTGGCTACACCTTC

d_call: -
j_call: TRBJ2-1
v_call: TRBV25-1
clone_size: -
cdr3_aa: CASREGSYNEQFF
cdr3_nt: TGTGCCAGCAGGGAGGGCTCCTACAATGAGCAGTTCTTC

d_call: -
j_call: TRBJ1-5
v_call: TRBV6-6
clone_size: -
cdr3_aa: CASADSSNQPQHF
cdr3_nt: TGTGCCAGTGCGGACAGTAGCAATCAGCCCCAGCATTTT

d_call: -
j_call: TRBJ1-2
v_call: TRBV18
clone_size: few
cdr3_aa: CASSPGRGYYGYTF
cdr3_nt: TGTGCCAGCTCACCGGGGCGGGGATACTATGGCTACACCTTC

d_call: -
j_call: TRBJ2-7
v_call: TRBV11-2
clone_size: once
cdr3_aa: CASSYTGARGGREQYF
cdr3_nt: TGTGCCAGCAGTTATACAGGGGCGCGAGGGGGGCGCGAGCAGTACTTC

d_call: TRBD1
j_call: TRBJ2-3
v_call: TRBV7-9
clone_size: -
cdr3_aa: CASSPQTGGATDTQYF
cdr3_nt: TGTGCCAGCAGCCCCCAGACAGGGGGCGCGACAGATACGCAGTATTTT

d_call: TRBD1
j_call: TRBJ1-6
v_call: TRBV6-5
clone_size: -
cdr3_aa: CASSARDRDSPLHF
cdr3_nt: TGTGCCAGCAGTGCGCGGGACAGGGATTCACCCCTCCACTTT

d_call: TRBD1
j_call: TRBJ1-1
v_call: TRBV4-2
clone_size: -
cdr3_aa: CASSHPRQGITEAFF
cdr3_nt: TGTGCCAGCAGCCACCCCCGACAGGGGATCACTGAAGCTTTCTTT

d_call: -
j_call: TRBJ1-2
v_call: TRBV2
clone_size: -
cdr3_aa: CASSAQGSGYTF
cdr3_nt: TGTGCCAGCAGTGCACAGGGATCCGGCTACACCTTC

d_call: -
j_call: TRBJ1-3
v_call: TRBV6-5
clone_size: -
cdr3_aa: CASSLKGLSGNTIYF
cdr3_nt: TGTGCCAGCAGCCTTAAGGGACTCTCCGGAAACACCATATATTTT

d_call: TRBD1
j_call: TRBJ2-5
v_call: TRBV28
clone_size: -
cdr3_aa: CASSFLTGGEETQYF
cdr3_nt: TGTGCCAGCAGTTTCCTCACAGGGGGCGAAGAGACCCAGTACTTC